The T cell receptor (beta chain) under discussion was sequenced for a study of blood T cell repertoires in COVID-19. Sequenced by immunoSEQ multiplex PCR; TCRdb stores in-frame clones only, minus some. The data show under 300,000 clones, around three quarters seen once. With 5 bases removed from V and 0 bases from J, the gap between germline ends came to 11 bases. The germline V gene has CDR1 SEHNR and CDR2 FQNEAQ (reference sequence). The CDR3 consists of 15 residues. The clonotype was recovered from a woman older than 75 with acute or convalescent COVID-19. The V call is TRBV7-9, the J call TRBJ1-3, with D perhaps matching TRBD1 (5 bases). The sequencing sample was made of peripheral blood. The CDR3 DNA is TGTGCCAGCAGCACCGACAGCCGCTCTGGAAACACCATATATTTT. Translation: CASSTDSRSGNTIYF.